Following are 20 T cell receptor beta chains from one sample sequenced in a study of T cells in tuberculosis. Assay: immunoSEQ multiplex PCR; the TCRdb copy retains only in-frame clones and omits some. The sample carries 9,500 to 13,000 clones, 94% recorded once. Material for sequencing was PBMCs. These receptors were taken from an adult with tuberculosis.

In this sample, this clone turned up a few times. V and J are TRBV9 and TRBJ1-6; 9 bases map to TRBD1. V gave up 4 bases and J gave up 11 bases; unmatched junction bases: 10. Germline values: CDR1 SGDLS, CDR2 YYNGEE. The CDR3 extends over 15 amino acids. In DNA, the CDR3 is TGTGCCAGCAGCCCTTCCGGGACAGGGCGGGCACCCCTCCACTTT. This sequence encodes CASSPSGTGRAPLHF.

The J gene is TRBJ1-1, the V gene TRBV13; D gene unclear. CDR1 PRHDT and CDR2 FYEKMQ come from the germline V gene (reference sequence). Trimming left V 5 bases short and J 1 base short, with 5 bases between. CDR3 size: 12 residues. The CDR3 region has the DNA TGTGCCAGCAGCGAGGAGAACACTGAAGCTTTCTTT. It encodes CASSEENTEAFF.

V and J are TRBV6-4 and TRBJ2-3; 11 bases line up with TRBD2. V lost 2 bases to trimming and J lost 4 bases; unmatched junction nucleotides: 5. In germline, CDR1 is MRHNA, CDR2 SNTAGT. This CDR3 is built from 16 residues. The CDR3 region is CASSDGVAGGSDTQYF. The CDR3 nucleotides are TGTGCCAGCAGTGACGGCGTAGCGGGAGGGTCAGATACGCAGTATTTT.

The chain is built from TRBV11-2 and TRBJ2-5, with D possibly being TRBD1 (7 bases). The length of the CDR3 is 16 residues. The V gene's germline CDR1 is SGHAT and CDR2 FQNNGV. Trimming took off 3 bases at V and 2 bases at J, with 16 bases between the two ends. Written as DNA, the CDR3 is TGTGCCAGCAGCTTGGGCTGGAGGGACAGACAAGAGACCCAGTACTTC. Translated, it gives CASSLGWRDRQETQYF.

The chain joins TRBV7-2 to TRBJ2-7, with 11 bases identical to TRBD2. Germline loops: CDR1 SGHTA, CDR2 FQGNSA. Trimming removed 2 bases from V and 7 bases from J; junction bases left unmatched: 7. This CDR3 region has 15 residues. The CDR3 loop is CASSLMLAGGQEQYF. The CDR3 bases are TGTGCCAGCAGCTTAATGTTAGCGGGAGGGCAAGAGCAGTACTTC.

Here the CDR3 reads CASSLVRQSIYEQYF. DNA of the CDR3: TGTGCCAGCAGCTTAGTGAGACAGTCAATCTACGAGCAGTACTTC. The V gene is TRBV11-2, the J gene TRBJ2-7, with a weak D call TRBD1 (5 bases). Germline V gene data show CDR1 as SGHAT and CDR2 as FQNNGV. The CDR3 totals 15 residues. V was shortened by 1 base and J by 3 bases, with 13 bases between the two germline ends.

This rearrangement joins TRBV9 to TRBJ2-1; no clear D gene. The CDR3 length is 17 residues. CDR1 is SGDLS and CDR2 is YYNGEE in the germline V gene. Trimming left V 1 base short and J 7 bases short, with 21 bases between. In DNA, the CDR3 is TGTGCCAGCAGCGTATCCGGAGACTCGAGTCTCGTGAATGAGCAGTTCTTC. The encoded protein is CASSVSGDSSLVNEQFF.

This chain links TRBV19 with TRBJ2-1, with TRBD2 matching over 15 bases. Germline V gene sequence: CDR1 LNHDA, CDR2 SQIVND (reference sequence). After removal of 4 bases from V and 8 bases from J, the junction contained 12 bases not matched to a gene. The CDR3 spans 18 residues. This CDR3 is CASSTGLAGGTAQHEQFF. The CDR3 bases are TGTGCCAGTAGTACCGGACTAGCGGGGGGGACGGCTCAACATGAGCAGTTCTTC.

This chain uses TRBV6-5 with TRBJ2-7, with D possibly TRBD1 on 6 matching bases. Trimming stripped 0 bases from V and 2 bases from J, with 14 bases between. This CDR3 region has 16 residues. From germline, CDR1 is MNHEY and CDR2 SVGAGI. The CDR3: CASSYSVAGDTYEQYF. The CDR3 DNA is TGTGCCAGCAGTTACTCCGTCGCAGGGGATACCTACGAGCAGTACTTC.

The chain is built from TRBV15 and TRBJ1-2; maybe TRBD1 (6 bases). Trimming shortened V by 0 bases and J by 6 bases, and 11 bases separated the two germline ends. Per the germline V gene, CDR1 is LNHNV and CDR2 is YYDKDF (reference sequence). The length of the CDR3 is 14 residues. The CDR3 protein is CATSRDTGSDGYTF. The CDR3 nucleotides read TGTGCCACCAGCAGAGATACAGGGTCGGATGGCTACACCTTC.

The chain joins TRBV2 to TRBJ2-5; D is ambiguous. Germline values: CDR1 SNHLY, CDR2 FYNNEI. Trimming shortened V by 3 bases and J by 12 bases, and 23 bases separated the two germline ends. The CDR3 is 15 amino acids. This CDR3 is CASSERRGIDPVEYF. In DNA form, the CDR3 reads TGTGCCAGCAGTGAGAGGAGAGGAATAGACCCCGTTGAGTACTTC.

This chain joins TRBV30 and TRBJ1-2, with a tentative D call TRBD1 (5 bases). CDR3 length equals 13 residues. Germline V gives CDR1 GTSNPN, CDR2 SVGIG (reference sequence). V shed 4 bases and J shed 4 bases, with 13 bases lying between them. CDR3 in amino acids: CAWTRQLSYGYTF. The CDR3 region has the DNA TGTGCCTGGACTCGACAGCTTAGCTATGGCTACACCTTC.

The chain couples TRBV5-1 to TRBJ2-3; 8 bases align to TRBD1. The CDR3 runs 16 residues. The J segment lost 4 bases and the V segment lost 1 base, leaving 8 bases of the junction unmatched. The germline gives CDR1 SGHRS, CDR2 YFSETQ. The CDR3 protein is CASSLRDRSSSDTQYF. CDR3 in DNA: TGCGCCAGCAGCTTGCGGGACAGGAGCTCCTCAGATACGCAGTATTTT.

In regard to this clone: The junction shows a germline mismatch at one end, possibly a read error. The V and J genes are TRBV5-1 and TRBJ2-1, with 7 bases that match TRBD1. CDR3 length: 14 residues. Germline V lookup: CDR1 SGHRS, CDR2 YFSETQ. The CDR3 reads CASSLRTGYNEQFF. The CDR3, as DNA: TGCGCCAGCAGCTTGAGGACAGGCTACAACGAGCAGTTCTTC.

The CDR3 bases are TGTGCCAGCAGCGTAGGGTCCAGGGGGCGCCATGAAAAACTGTTTTTT. This gives the protein CASSVGSRGRHEKLFF. The chain recombines TRBV9 with TRBJ1-4; the match to TRBD1 covers 8 bases. The CDR3 runs to 16 residues. The V and J ends lost 0 bases and 6 bases, in that order; junction bases with no gene match: 7. CDR1 SGDLS and CDR2 YYNGEE come from the germline V gene.

Comment on this clone: Mismatch with germline at one junction end may stem from a read error. The J gene is TRBJ2-3, the V gene TRBV30, with D possibly matching TRBD2 (6 bases). CDR1 and CDR2 from the germline V gene are GTSNPN and SVGIG (reference sequence). CDR3 length: 12 amino acids. The CDR3 reads CAWVLSGDAQYF. The CDR3 region has the DNA TGTGCCTGGGTTTTGTCGGGAGATGCGCAGTATTTT.

V usage is TRBV5-4 and J usage is TRBJ2-5; 8 nucleotides align to TRBD1. This CDR3 has 17 amino acids. The germline V gene has CDR1 SGHNT and CDR2 YYREEE (reference sequence). Germline trimming cut 0 bases from V and 5 bases from J; bases unmatched to any gene: 12. The CDR3 bases are TGTGCCAGCAGCTTGGGCCCTCGGACAGGGCGGCGGGAGACCCAGTACTTC. It encodes CASSLGPRTGRRETQYF.

The chain couples TRBV13 to TRBJ1-3; 7 nucleotides align to TRBD1. Germline V lookup: CDR1 PRHDT, CDR2 FYEKMQ (reference sequence). CDR3 size: 13 residues. Trimming at V came to 5 bases and at J to 3 bases, leaving 1 base not matched to a gene. The CDR3 sequence is CASSPGGGNTIYF. In DNA, the CDR3 is TGTGCCAGCAGCCCAGGGGGTGGAAACACCATATATTTT.

The gene calls are TRBV7-7 and TRBJ2-3, with D tentatively TRBD2 (6 bases). Germline assignment: CDR1 SSHAT and CDR2 FNYEAQ (reference sequence). With 5 bases removed from V and 2 bases from J, the gap between germline ends came to 14 bases. The length of the CDR3 is 15 residues. In DNA form, the CDR3 reads TGTGCCAGCAGCCCCGATAGCGGATACACAGATACGCAGTATTTT. It encodes CASSPDSGYTDTQYF.

The V gene is TRBV7-9, the J gene TRBJ2-1; a weak D match, TRBD2 (6 bases). The CDR3 loop spans 15 amino acids. V lost 5 bases and J lost 4, with 15 bases in between. Per the germline V gene, CDR1 is SEHNR and CDR2 is FQNEAQ (reference sequence). CDR3 sequence (DNA): TGTGCCAGCAGCGCCTGGGGAGGAGGGTACAATGAGCAGTTCTTC. Amino acids: CASSAWGGGYNEQFF.